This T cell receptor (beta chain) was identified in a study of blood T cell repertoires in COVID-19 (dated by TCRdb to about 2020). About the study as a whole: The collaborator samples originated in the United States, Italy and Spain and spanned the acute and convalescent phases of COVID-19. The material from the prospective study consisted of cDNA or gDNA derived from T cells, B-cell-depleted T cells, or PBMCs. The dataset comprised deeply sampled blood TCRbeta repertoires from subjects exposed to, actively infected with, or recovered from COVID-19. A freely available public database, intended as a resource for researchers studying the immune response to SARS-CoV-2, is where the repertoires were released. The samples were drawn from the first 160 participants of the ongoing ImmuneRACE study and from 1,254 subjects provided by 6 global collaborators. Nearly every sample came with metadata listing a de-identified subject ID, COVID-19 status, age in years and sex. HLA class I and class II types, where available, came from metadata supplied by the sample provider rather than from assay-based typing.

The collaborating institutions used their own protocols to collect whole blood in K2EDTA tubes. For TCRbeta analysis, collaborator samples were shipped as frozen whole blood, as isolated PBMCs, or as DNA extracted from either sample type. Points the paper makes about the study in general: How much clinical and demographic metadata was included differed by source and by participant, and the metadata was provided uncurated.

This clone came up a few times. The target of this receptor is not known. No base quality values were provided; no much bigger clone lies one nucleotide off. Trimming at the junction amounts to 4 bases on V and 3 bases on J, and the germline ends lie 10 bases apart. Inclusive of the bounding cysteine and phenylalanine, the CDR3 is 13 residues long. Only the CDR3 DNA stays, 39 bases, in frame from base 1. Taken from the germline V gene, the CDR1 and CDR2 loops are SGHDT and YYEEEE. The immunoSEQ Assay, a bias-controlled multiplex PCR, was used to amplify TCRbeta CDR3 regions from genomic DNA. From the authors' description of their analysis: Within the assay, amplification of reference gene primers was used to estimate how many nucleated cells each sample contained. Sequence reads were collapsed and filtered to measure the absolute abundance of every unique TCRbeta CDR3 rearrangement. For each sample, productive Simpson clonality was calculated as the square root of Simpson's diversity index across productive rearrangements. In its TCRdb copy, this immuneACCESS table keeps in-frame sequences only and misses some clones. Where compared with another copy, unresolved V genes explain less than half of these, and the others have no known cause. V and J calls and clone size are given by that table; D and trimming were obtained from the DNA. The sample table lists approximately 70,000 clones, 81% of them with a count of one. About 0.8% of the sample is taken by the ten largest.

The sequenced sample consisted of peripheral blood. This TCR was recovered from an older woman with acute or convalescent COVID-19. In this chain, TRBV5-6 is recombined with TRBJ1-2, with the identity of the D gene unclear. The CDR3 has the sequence CASSPYEDYGYTF. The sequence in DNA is TGTGCCAGCAGCCCATACGAGGACTATGGCTACACCTTC.